This T cell receptor (beta chain) was documented in a study of regulatory T cells in long-lasting Graves disease. Study outcomes and limitations: Public clonotype sharing was higher in persistent than newly diagnosed patients. Persistent disease was characterized by preferential usage of TRBV28, TRBJ1-2 and TRBJ2-5.

This clonotype was picked up many times. The antigen is unknown. Trimming cost V 4 bases and J 9 bases, with 19 bases left between them. The CDR3 is made up of 15 amino acids. The time point denotes: newly diagnosed GD, antithyroid drugs for less than 3 months. From PBMCs, RNA was extracted and then used to make the TCR library. CDR3-region Arm-PCR and iRepertoire HTBI primers produced the TCR beta libraries. One entry per CDR3 protein results from TCRdb running MiXCR on the multiplex PCR reads. This sample carries about 430,000 distinct CDR3 sequences, about 15% of them seen once, and the ten largest clones take roughly 7.7%. The same sample was also used in a study of T cells in Graves' hyperthyroidism and ophthalmopathy. Per that study: TCR CDR3 underwent first-round RT-PCR with the HTBI primer set. Ophthalmopathy and stable hyperthyroidism were separated by a 13 V-J model.

V is TRBV12-3 or TRBV12-4 and J is TRBJ2-1; TRBD1 is a possible D gene (6 bases). This TCR derives from a woman between 35 and 50 years old with Graves disease. The sequences come from peripheral blood mononuclear cells (PBMCs), collected at new diagnosis, from a patient treated with antithyroid drugs. The CDR3 coding sequence is TGTGCCAGCAGTTGGGGGACACCCGGAGGTGGTGAGCAGTTCTTC. Its protein product is CASSWGTPGGGEQFF.